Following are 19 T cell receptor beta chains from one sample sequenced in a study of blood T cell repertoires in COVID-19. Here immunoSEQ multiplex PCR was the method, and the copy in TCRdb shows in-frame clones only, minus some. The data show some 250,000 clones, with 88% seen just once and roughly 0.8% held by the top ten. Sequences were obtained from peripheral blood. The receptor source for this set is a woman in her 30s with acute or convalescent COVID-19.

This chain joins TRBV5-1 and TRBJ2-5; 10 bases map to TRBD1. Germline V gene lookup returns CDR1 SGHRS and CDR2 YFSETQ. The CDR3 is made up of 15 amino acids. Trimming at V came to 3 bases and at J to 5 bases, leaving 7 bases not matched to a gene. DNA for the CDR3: TGCGCCAGCAGCTCCGGGACAGGGGAGGGCGAGACCCAGTACTTC. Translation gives CASSSGTGEGETQYF.

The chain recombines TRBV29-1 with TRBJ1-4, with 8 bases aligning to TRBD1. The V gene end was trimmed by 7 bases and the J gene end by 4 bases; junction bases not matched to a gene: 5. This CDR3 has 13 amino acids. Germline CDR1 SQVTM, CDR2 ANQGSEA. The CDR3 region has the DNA TGCAGCGGTGGGACAGGACATAATGAAAAACTGTTTTTT. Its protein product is CSGGTGHNEKLFF.

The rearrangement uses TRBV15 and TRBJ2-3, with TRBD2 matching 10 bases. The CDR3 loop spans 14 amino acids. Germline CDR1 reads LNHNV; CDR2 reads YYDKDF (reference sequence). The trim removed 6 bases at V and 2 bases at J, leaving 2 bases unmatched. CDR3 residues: CATRLAGFTDTQYF. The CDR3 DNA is TGTGCCACCAGACTAGCGGGATTCACAGATACGCAGTATTTT.

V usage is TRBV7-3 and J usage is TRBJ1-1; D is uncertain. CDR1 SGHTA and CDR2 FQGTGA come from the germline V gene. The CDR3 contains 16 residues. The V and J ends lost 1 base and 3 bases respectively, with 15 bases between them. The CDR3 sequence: CASSLRANLNDTEAFF. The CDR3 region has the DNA TGTGCCAGCAGCTTAAGGGCGAATCTTAATGACACTGAAGCTTTCTTT.

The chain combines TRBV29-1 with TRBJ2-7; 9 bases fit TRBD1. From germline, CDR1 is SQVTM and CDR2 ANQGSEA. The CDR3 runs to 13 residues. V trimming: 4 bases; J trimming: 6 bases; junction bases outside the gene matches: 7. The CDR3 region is CSVAAGTGPEQYF. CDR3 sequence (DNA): TGCAGCGTTGCGGCCGGGACAGGGCCCGAGCAGTACTTC.

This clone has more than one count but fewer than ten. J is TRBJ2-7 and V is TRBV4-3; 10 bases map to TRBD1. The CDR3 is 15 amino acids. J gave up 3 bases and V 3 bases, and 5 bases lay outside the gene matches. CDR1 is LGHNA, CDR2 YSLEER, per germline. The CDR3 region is CASSHQTGGGYEQYF. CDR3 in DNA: TGCGCCAGCAGCCACCAGACAGGGGGCGGCTACGAGCAGTACTTC.

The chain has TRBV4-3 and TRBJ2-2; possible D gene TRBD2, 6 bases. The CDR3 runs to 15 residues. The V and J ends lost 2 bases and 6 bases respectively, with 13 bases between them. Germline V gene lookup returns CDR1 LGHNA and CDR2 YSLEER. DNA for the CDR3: TGCGCCAGCAGCCAACCGGGACTGGAGGCCGGGGAGCTGTTTTTT. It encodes CASSQPGLEAGELFF.

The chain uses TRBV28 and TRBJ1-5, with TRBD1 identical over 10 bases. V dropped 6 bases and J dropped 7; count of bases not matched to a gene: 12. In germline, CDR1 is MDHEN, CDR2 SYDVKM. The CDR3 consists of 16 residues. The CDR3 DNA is TGTGCCAGCAGGTCCGACAGGGGGCGTGCGCGGCAGCCCCAGCATTTT. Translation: CASRSDRGRARQPQHF.

Written as DNA, the CDR3 is TGTGCCAGCAGCGGGACAGGAACAGATACGCAGTATTTT. It codes for CASSGTGTDTQYF. This chain joins TRBV9 and TRBJ2-3, with 7 bases lining up with TRBD1. The germline CDR1 and CDR2 sequences are SGDLS and YYNGEE. The CDR3 has 13 residues. V gave up 3 bases and J gave up 3 bases; unmatched junction bases: 1.

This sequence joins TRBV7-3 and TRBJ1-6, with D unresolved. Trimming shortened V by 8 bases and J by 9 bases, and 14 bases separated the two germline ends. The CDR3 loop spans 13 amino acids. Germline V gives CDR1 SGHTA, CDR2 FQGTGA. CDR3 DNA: TGTGCCAGCTCTACGAGGGCGAGTTCACCCCTCCACTTT. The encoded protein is CASSTRASSPLHF.

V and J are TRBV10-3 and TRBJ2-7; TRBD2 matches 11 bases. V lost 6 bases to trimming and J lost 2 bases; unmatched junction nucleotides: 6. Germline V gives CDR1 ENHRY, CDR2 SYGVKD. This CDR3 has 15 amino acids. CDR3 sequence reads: CAIRSGLAATYEQYF. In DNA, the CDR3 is TGTGCCATCAGATCGGGACTAGCGGCGACCTACGAGCAGTACTTC.

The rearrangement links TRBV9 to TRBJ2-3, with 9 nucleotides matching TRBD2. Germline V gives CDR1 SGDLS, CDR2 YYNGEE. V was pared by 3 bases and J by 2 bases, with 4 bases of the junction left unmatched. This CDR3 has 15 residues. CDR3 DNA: TGTGCCAGCAGCGGGACTAGCGCCTTCACAGATACGCAGTATTTT. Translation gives CASSGTSAFTDTQYF.

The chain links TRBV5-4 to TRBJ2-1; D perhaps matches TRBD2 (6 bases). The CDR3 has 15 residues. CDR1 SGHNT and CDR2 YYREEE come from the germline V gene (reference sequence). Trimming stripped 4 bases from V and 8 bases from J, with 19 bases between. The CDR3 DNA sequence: TGTGCCAGCAGCCCCGGGAGTACCCCCACCGATGAGCAGTTCTTC. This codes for CASSPGSTPTDEQFF.

DNA for the CDR3: TGTGCCAGCAGCCCCACAGGGACAGGGGGGGGCAATCAGCCCCAGCATTTT. It specifies CASSPTGTGGGNQPQHF. The chain combines TRBV7-2 with TRBJ1-5; 11 nucleotides agree with TRBD1. This CDR3 contains 17 residues. Trimming cost V 5 bases and J 2 bases; bases outside gene matches: 8. Germline CDR1 SGHTA, CDR2 FQGNSA.

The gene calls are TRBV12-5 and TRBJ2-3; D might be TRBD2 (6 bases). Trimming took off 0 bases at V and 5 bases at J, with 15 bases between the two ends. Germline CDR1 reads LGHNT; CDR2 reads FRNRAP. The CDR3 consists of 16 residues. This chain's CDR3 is CASGLVLGGLLDTQYF. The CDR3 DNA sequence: TGTGCTAGTGGTTTGGTACTCGGGGGATTATTAGATACGCAGTATTTT.

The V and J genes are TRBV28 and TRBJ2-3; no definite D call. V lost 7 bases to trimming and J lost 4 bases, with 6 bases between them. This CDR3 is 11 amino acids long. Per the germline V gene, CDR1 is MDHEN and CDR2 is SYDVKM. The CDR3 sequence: CASIIADTQYF. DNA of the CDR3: TGTGCCAGCATAATCGCAGATACGCAGTATTTT.

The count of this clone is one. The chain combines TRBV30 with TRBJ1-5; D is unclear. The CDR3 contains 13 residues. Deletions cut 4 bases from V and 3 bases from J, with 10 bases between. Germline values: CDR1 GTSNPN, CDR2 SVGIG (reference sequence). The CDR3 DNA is TGTGCCTGGAATCGACTATCCAATCAGCCCCAGCATTTT. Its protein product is CAWNRLSNQPQHF.

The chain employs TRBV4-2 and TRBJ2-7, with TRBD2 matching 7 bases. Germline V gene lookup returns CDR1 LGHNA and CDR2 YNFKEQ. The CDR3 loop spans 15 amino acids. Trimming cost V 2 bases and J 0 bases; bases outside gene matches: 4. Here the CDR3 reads CASSQNRDYSYEQYF. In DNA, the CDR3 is TGTGCCAGCAGCCAAAACCGGGACTACTCCTACGAGCAGTACTTC.

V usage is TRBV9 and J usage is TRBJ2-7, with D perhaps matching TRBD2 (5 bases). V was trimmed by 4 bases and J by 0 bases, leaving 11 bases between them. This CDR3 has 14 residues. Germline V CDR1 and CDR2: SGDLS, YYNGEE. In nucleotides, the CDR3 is TGTGCCAGCAGCCCTCGCGGACTCTCCTACGAGCAGTACTTC. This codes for CASSPRGLSYEQYF. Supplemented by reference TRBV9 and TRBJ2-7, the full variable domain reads DSGVTQTPKHLITATGQRVTLRCSPRSGDLSVYWYQQSLDQGLQFLIQYYNGEERAKGNILERFSAQQFPDLHSELNLSSLELGDSALYFCASSPRGLSYEQYFGPGTRLTVT.